One sample yielded the 27 T cell receptor beta chains listed below, sequenced in a study of cytomegalovirus exposure and HLA in healthy donors. The PCR contained 60 Vbeta and 13 Jbeta primers. This table comes from immunoSEQ multiplex PCR, and its TCRdb copy is limited to in-frame clones, with some not included. The table records 200,000 or so clones, roughly three quarters of them present only once. The sample consisted of PBMCs. The receptors were gathered from a male donor in good health and CMV-seropositive.

The rearrangement links TRBV5-1 to TRBJ1-2, with D possibly being TRBD1 (5 bases). V was clipped by 4 bases and J by 6 bases, with 13 bases between them. Germline V CDR1 and CDR2: SGHRS, YFSETQ. The CDR3 spans 13 residues. The CDR3 coding sequence is TGCGCCAGCAGCCCACCCGGGGGGGATGGCTACACCTTC. Amino acids: CASSPPGGDGYTF.

This chain uses TRBV5-1 with TRBJ2-7; TRBD2 matches 7 bases. This CDR3 is 13 amino acids long. J lost 3 bases, V lost 1 base, and 1 base had no gene match. Germline-derived CDR1 and CDR2 are SGHRS and YFSETQ. CDR3 nucleotides: TGCGCCAGCAGCTTGAGCGGGATCTACGAGCAGTACTTC. It translates to CASSLSGIYEQYF.

The chain uses TRBV9 and TRBJ2-5, with 7 bases aligning to TRBD2. The J call may not be correct, given that the DNA end is closer to TRBJ2-7. Germline values: CDR1 SGDLS, CDR2 YYNGEE. The CDR3 is 15 residues long. The chain's CDR3 is CASSAGLADAYEQYF. Written as DNA, the CDR3 is TGTGCCAGCAGCGCTGGCCTAGCGGACGCCTACGAGCAGTACTTC.

The gene calls are TRBV9 and TRBJ2-2; possibly TRBD2 for D (6 bases). Trimming shortened V by 3 bases and J by 0 bases, and 9 bases separated the two germline ends. The CDR3 runs 15 residues. The germline V gene has CDR1 SGDLS and CDR2 YYNGEE. The CDR3 here is CASSGSGSNTGELFF. CDR3 in DNA: TGTGCCAGCAGCGGAAGCGGGTCGAACACCGGGGAGCTGTTTTTT. The complete variable domain, with remaining parts taken from reference TRBV9 and TRBJ2-2, reads DSGVTQTPKHLITATGQRVTLRCSPRSGDLSVYWYQQSLDQGLQFLIQYYNGEERAKGNILERFSAQQFPDLHSELNLSSLELGDSALYFCASSGSGSNTGELFFGEGSRLTVL.

The chain couples TRBV6-6 to TRBJ1-5, with 8 positions matching TRBD1. Germline V gives CDR1 MNHNY, CDR2 SVGAGI (reference sequence). The CDR3 extends over 15 amino acids. V lost 7 bases, J lost 1 base, and 6 bases stayed unmatched. This CDR3 is CASILTGESNQPQHF. The CDR3 region has the DNA TGTGCCAGCATTTTGACAGGGGAAAGCAATCAGCCCCAGCATTTT.

V usage is TRBV10-3 and J usage is TRBJ2-7; 11 nucleotides align to TRBD1. V trimming: 6 bases; J trimming: 5 bases; junction bases outside the gene matches: 3. Germline-derived CDR1 and CDR2 are ENHRY and SYGVKD. The CDR3 contains 13 residues. The CDR3: CAIRPGQGDEQYF. DNA of the CDR3: TGTGCCATCAGACCGGGACAGGGGGACGAGCAGTACTTC.

This clone occurred a few times. The rearrangement joins TRBV4-2 to TRBJ1-4; 8 bases align to TRBD1. The germline V gene encodes CDR1 LGHNA and CDR2 YNFKEQ. Trimming took 3 bases from V and 5 from J; bases not matched to a gene: 5. The CDR3 is 15 amino acids. This CDR3 reads CASSQMTGVNEKLFF. CDR3 DNA sequence: TGTGCCAGCAGCCAGATGACAGGGGTGAATGAAAAACTGTTTTTT.

The V and J genes are TRBV5-1 and TRBJ2-7; the match to TRBD1 covers 7 bases. CDR1 and CDR2 (germline): SGHRS, YFSETQ. The ends lost 4 bases at V and 6 bases at J; junction bases unmatched: 10. The length of the CDR3 is 14 residues. The CDR3 region is CASSPGQTPLEQYF. CDR3 nucleotide sequence: TGCGCCAGCAGCCCGGGACAGACTCCACTCGAGCAGTACTTC.

This clone was seen just once. The chain recombines TRBV4-1 with TRBJ2-5, with D perhaps TRBD2 (5 bases). Germline CDR1 and CDR2: MGHRA and YSYEKL. Deletions cut 1 base from V and 0 bases from J, with 12 bases between. The length of the CDR3 is 16 residues. DNA for the CDR3: TGCGCCAGCAGCCAAGGCCCCACCGGGGACCAAGAGACCCAGTACTTC. Its protein product is CASSQGPTGDQETQYF.

The chain uses TRBV29-1 and TRBJ2-7; D perhaps matches TRBD1 (6 bases). This CDR3 has 12 residues. The V and J ends lost 3 bases and 3 bases respectively, with 9 bases between them. Germline values: CDR1 SQVTM, CDR2 ANQGSEA. The CDR3 nucleotides are TGCAGCGTTGACCAAGGGGGCTACGAGCAGTACTTC. Protein product: CSVDQGGYEQYF.

CDR3 sequence reads: CASSEAAGYGYTF. The CDR3 coding sequence is TGTGCCAGTAGTGAGGCAGCCGGGTATGGCTACACCTTC. The V call is TRBV19, the J call TRBJ1-2; D not resolved. The V gene's germline CDR1 is LNHDA and CDR2 SQIVND (reference sequence). The CDR3 is 13 residues long. V dropped 5 bases and J dropped 5 bases, with 12 bases sitting between them. The variable domain in full, completed from reference TRBV19 and TRBJ1-2, reads DGGITQSPKYLFRKEGQNVTLSCEQNLNHDAMYWYRQDPGQGLRLIYYSQIVNDFQKGDIAEGYSVSREKKESFPLTVTSAQKNPTAFYLCASSEAAGYGYTFGSGTRLTVV.

DNA for the CDR3: TGTGCCAGCAGGTCGGGACAGGGTATAGAGACCCAGTACTTC. It is translated as CASRSGQGIETQYF. The chain recombines TRBV6-5 with TRBJ2-5; 9 bases align to TRBD1. Germline CDR1 is MNHEY and CDR2 is SVGAGI. The V segment lost 6 bases and the J segment 4 bases; nucleotides outside the gene matches: 6. The CDR3 runs to 14 residues.

V and J are TRBV15 and TRBJ2-7; 7 nucleotides agree with TRBD1. This CDR3 has 16 residues. V gave up 3 bases and J gave up 0 bases; unmatched junction bases: 8. The germline V gene encodes CDR1 LNHNV and CDR2 YYDKDF (reference sequence). CDR3 DNA sequence: TGTGCCACCAGCAGGCCCGGGACAGCCAACTCCTACGAGCAGTACTTC. Its translation is CATSRPGTANSYEQYF. The variable domain in full, with the rest retrieved from reference TRBV15 and TRBJ2-7, is DAMVIQNPRYQVTQFGKPVTLSCSQTLNHNVMYWYQQKSSQAPKLLFHYYDKDFNNEADTPDNFQSRRPNTSFCFLDIRSPGLGDTAMYLCATSRPGTANSYEQYFGPGTRLTVT.

Here the CDR3 reads CATSRDRTGSSYEQYF. In DNA form, the CDR3 reads TGTGCCACCAGCAGAGATCGGACAGGGAGCTCCTACGAGCAGTACTTC. The J gene is TRBJ2-5, the V gene TRBV15, with TRBD1 matching over 8 bases. The DNA end is a closer match to TRBJ2-7, so the J assignment may be wrong. Germline V lookup: CDR1 LNHNV, CDR2 YYDKDF (reference sequence). This CDR3 comprises 16 residues.

This chain joins TRBV27 and TRBJ2-7, with TRBD2 matching over 11 bases. Germline V gene sequence: CDR1 MNHEY, CDR2 SMNVEV (reference sequence). The ends lost 5 bases at V and 3 bases at J; junction bases unmatched: 3. The CDR3 has 14 residues. The CDR3 DNA reads TGTGCCAGCAGTCTAGCGGGGGGCCGCTACGAGCAGTACTTC. Translated: CASSLAGGRYEQYF.

V and J are TRBV10-3 and TRBJ1-2, with D possibly TRBD1 on 6 matching bases. This CDR3 contains 12 residues. Trimming shortened V by 6 bases and J by 12 bases, and 17 bases separated the two germline ends. CDR1 is ENHRY, CDR2 SYGVKD, per germline. The CDR3 nucleotides are TGTGCCATCAGGGAGGGGGGGTCGACCGACACCTTC. Its protein is CAIREGGSTDTF.

This clone was observed a few times. The genes are TRBV9 and TRBJ2-7, with TRBD2 matching 8 bases. In germline, CDR1 is SGDLS, CDR2 YYNGEE. J gave up 5 bases and V 3 bases, and 7 bases lay outside the gene matches. This CDR3 contains 14 residues. CDR3 sequence reads: CASSARGGVNEQYF. CDR3 DNA: TGTGCCAGCAGCGCCCGGGGGGGGGTCAACGAGCAGTACTTC.

V usage is TRBV7-2 and J usage is TRBJ2-7; D gene ambiguous. The CDR3 is made up of 13 amino acids. Trimming removed 3 bases at V and 0 bases at J, with 6 bases between. Germline V gene data show CDR1 as SGHTA and CDR2 as FQGNSA. The CDR3 is CASSFQISYEQYF. In DNA form, the CDR3 reads TGTGCCAGCAGCTTCCAGATCTCCTACGAGCAGTACTTC.

This chain links TRBV7-2 with TRBJ2-5; TRBD2 is a possible D gene (5 bases). V lost 3 bases and J 4 bases, leaving 15 bases between the germline ends. The CDR3 sequence is 15 residues long. Germline CDR1 and CDR2: SGHTA and FQGNSA. The CDR3 region is CASSFEGRGGETQYF. The CDR3 DNA is TGTGCCAGCAGCTTCGAGGGCCGGGGTGGAGAGACCCAGTACTTC.

The CDR3 DNA reads TGTGCCAGCAGTTTGGGGGACATCTCCTACGAGCAGTACTTC. Protein product: CASSLGDISYEQYF. The rearrangement links TRBV28 to TRBJ2-7, with a weak D call TRBD1 (6 bases). With 3 bases removed from V and 0 bases from J, the gap between germline ends came to 9 bases. The CDR3 contains 14 residues. Germline V gene lookup returns CDR1 MDHEN and CDR2 SYDVKM.

This sequence joins TRBV11-2 and TRBJ2-3; D might be TRBD2 (6 bases). V gave up 5 bases and J gave up 7 bases, with 25 bases separating them. The germline V gene encodes CDR1 SGHAT and CDR2 FQNNGV. The CDR3 runs to 17 residues. This CDR3 reads CASSRLATGEFHYTQYF. The CDR3 DNA reads as TGTGCCAGCAGCCGTTTGGCGACGGGGGAATTCCACTATACGCAGTATTTT.

The rearrangement joins TRBV5-4 to TRBJ2-7; D uncertain. Germline lookup yields CDR1 SGHNT and CDR2 YYREEE (reference sequence). Between the trimmed V and J ends, which lost 3 bases and 5 bases, there was a span of 6 bases. The CDR3 contains 11 residues. This chain's CDR3 is CASSWANEQYF. The CDR3 DNA sequence: TGTGCCAGCAGCTGGGCGAACGAGCAGTACTTC.

The chain uses TRBV5-3 and TRBJ1-5, with 7 bases lining up with TRBD1. TRBV5-3 falls under the ORF class, with uncertain function. CDR3 length: 15 residues. V was clipped by 5 bases and J by 4 bases; unmatched bases: 9. The DNA of the CDR3 is TGTGCCAGAAGTCTCGGGACAGCGAGAAATCAGCCCCAGCATTTT. It encodes CARSLGTARNQPQHF.

The CDR3: CASIRGGTEAFF. The CDR3 DNA reads TGTGCCAGCATTCGGGGAGGGACTGAAGCTTTCTTT. V gene TRBV6-6 combines with J gene TRBJ1-1; D unclear. This CDR3 is 12 amino acids long. Germline V CDR1 and CDR2: MNHNY, SVGAGI (reference sequence). V lost 7 bases and J 5 bases, leaving 11 bases between the germline ends.

The rearrangement joins TRBV4-2 to TRBJ2-3; tentative D call: TRBD1 (6 bases). This CDR3 spans 14 amino acids. Trimming cost V 1 base and J 4 bases, with 9 bases left between them. Germline CDR1 is LGHNA and CDR2 is YNFKEQ. CDR3 in DNA: TGTGCCAGCAGCCAAGTGGCAGGGGCAGATACGCAGTATTTT. Its translation is CASSQVAGADTQYF.

The chain has TRBV10-3 and TRBJ2-5; D perhaps matches TRBD1 (6 bases). The CDR3 sequence is 14 residues long. V lost 0 bases and J lost 5, with 10 bases in between. The germline CDR1 and CDR2 sequences are ENHRY and SYGVKD. DNA for the CDR3: TGTGCCATCAGTGAGTCGGGGGCCTGGGAGACCCAGTACTTC. It codes for CAISESGAWETQYF.

The CDR3 spells CASSWSGYEQYF. Written as DNA, the CDR3 is TGTGCCAGCAGCTGGAGTGGCTACGAGCAGTACTTC. This rearrangement joins TRBV7-2 to TRBJ2-5; the D is unclear. The better agreement between TRBJ2-7 and the DNA end casts doubt on the J call. The germline V gene has CDR1 SGHTA and CDR2 FQGNSA. This CDR3 spans 12 amino acids.